A single TCR beta chain is shown here with its context. Its antigen is unknown. Germline V gives CDR1 SGHAT, CDR2 FQNNGV. The J segment lost 0 bases and the V segment lost 5 bases, leaving 9 bases of the junction unmatched. The CDR3 contains 17 residues. The data originate from a study of cytomegalovirus exposure and HLA in healthy donors. Whole-study findings and limits: Donors belonging to an Asian-associated ancestry cluster reportedly showed fewer N-insertions in productive TCRs than the roughly 670-donor mean, according to what a later analysis found. Researchers counted 164 TCR beta chains as cytomegalovirus-associated. Researchers had no immune exposure information except CMV serostatus available.

The PCR contained 60 Vbeta and 13 Jbeta primers. The repertoire was sequenced with immunoSEQ multiplex PCR; TCRdb's copy has only in-frame clones and lacks some. This table holds 100,000 to 150,000 clones, approximately 80% found once. This TCR was recovered from a human donor in good health. Sequencing used PBMCs. The V gene is TRBV11-2, the J gene TRBJ1-4, with 7 bases fitting TRBD1. The CDR3 DNA follows: TGTGCCAGCAGCCCCCGACAGGGTCTTGCAACTAATGAAAAACTGTTTTTT. Its translation: CASSPRQGLATNEKLFF. Filled out from reference TRBV11-2 and TRBJ1-4, the complete variable domain reads EAGVAQSPRYKIIEKRQSVAFWCNPISGHATLYWYQQILGQGPKLLIQFQNNGVVDDSQLPKDRFSAERLKGVDSTLKIQPAKLEDSAVYLCASSPRQGLATNEKLFFGSGTQLSVL.